This T cell receptor beta chain was recorded in a study of cytomegalovirus exposure and HLA in healthy donors. Looking at the study overall: Approximately 180 million T cells yielded more than 95 million unique TCR beta sequences, as an earlier analysis found.

The PCR used 60 Vbeta and 13 Jbeta primers. Profiling relied on immunoSEQ multiplex PCR, and the TCRdb table lists in-frame clones only, not all of them. The repertoire holds about 140,000 clones, over 80% seen once, with about 1.2% in the top ten. For this clone: The target antigen is unknown.

Findings of the study overall: According to a later analysis, most TCR beta chains associated with CMV appeared HLA-restricted. Productive rates of about 90% or about 30% were seen for most TCR beta V segments in an earlier analysis. A later analysis, which compared TCR beta chains of equal frequency, found the HLA-associated ones more clonally expanded.

The CDR3 is made up of 16 amino acids. Germline V gives CDR1 LGHNA, CDR2 YNFKEQ. The V and J ends lost 1 base and 5 bases, in that order; junction bases with no gene match: 2. The TCR sequence derives from a female donor in good health and CMV-seronegative. The chain uses TRBV4-2 and TRBJ2-1, with 13 bases identical to TRBD2. Sample: PBMCs. CDR3 protein: CASSQGTSGSNNEQFF. The CDR3 DNA follows: TGTGCCAGCAGCCAAGGGACTAGCGGGAGCAACAATGAGCAGTTCTTC.